These 28 T cell receptor beta chains share one sample of origin, sequenced in a study of blood T cell repertoires in COVID-19. Libraries were prepared by immunoSEQ multiplex PCR; TCRdb keeps only in-frame clonotypes and omits some of them. The sample yields 85,000 to 120,000 clones, around 80% seen once. The specimen was peripheral blood. Receptor source: a man between 60 and 75 years old with active or convalescent COVID-19.

With regard to this clone: An end of the junction does not agree with germline; a read error may underlie this. The chain recombines TRBV7-2 with TRBJ2-3, with 10 bases that match TRBD2. The CDR3 consists of 12 residues. The V gene's germline CDR1 is SGHTA and CDR2 FQGNSA. This chain's CDR3 is CASSLGLAGCTF. The CDR3 DNA reads as TGTGCCAGCAGCTTAGGACTAGCGGGTTGTACCTTT.

The chain combines TRBV5-1 with TRBJ2-1, with D tentatively TRBD2 (6 bases). This CDR3 region has 15 residues. Germline V gives CDR1 SGHRS, CDR2 YFSETQ. The V end lost 4 bases, the J end lost 7 bases, and 18 bases lay between the germline ends. The CDR3 DNA reads as TGCGCCAGCAGCCCCGGGACTTTTGGGAGGAATGAGCAGTTCTTC. Translating gives CASSPGTFGRNEQFF.

This rearrangement joins TRBV19 to TRBJ1-5; 7 positions agree with TRBD1. The CDR3 spans 15 residues. The germline V gene has CDR1 LNHDA and CDR2 SQIVND (reference sequence). V shed 8 bases and J 1 base; nucleotides not matched to a gene: 8. CDR3 sequence reads: CASSGQGVSNQPQHF. The CDR3 coding sequence is TGTGCCAGTTCCGGGCAGGGGGTGAGCAATCAGCCCCAGCATTTT.

This chain uses TRBV7-9 with TRBJ2-5, with TRBD2 identical over 10 bases. This CDR3 region has 14 residues. J lost 5 bases, V lost 6 bases, and 6 bases had no gene match. From germline, CDR1 is SEHNR and CDR2 FQNEAQ (reference sequence). CDR3 loop: CASSLAGVGETQYF. CDR3 sequence (DNA): TGTGCCAGCAGTCTAGCGGGAGTTGGGGAGACCCAGTACTTC.

This clone has a handful of counts. For the CDR3, the DNA is TGCGCCAGCAGCTTTAAGGGGTCCAGCACAGATACGCAGTATTTT. It codes for CASSFKGSSTDTQYF. The rearrangement joins TRBV5-1 to TRBJ2-3; D perhaps matches TRBD1 (5 bases). V was shortened by 2 bases and J by 0 bases, with 10 bases between the two germline ends. The CDR3 is made up of 15 amino acids. The germline CDR1 and CDR2 sequences are SGHRS and YFSETQ. Combining the CDR3 with reference TRBV5-1 and TRBJ2-3 gives the whole variable domain KAGVTQTPRYLIKTRGQQVTLSCSPISGHRSVSWYQQTPGQGLQFLFEYFSETQRNKGNFPGRFSGRQFSNSRSEMNVSTLELGDSALYLCASSFKGSSTDTQYFGPGTRLTVL.

The CDR3 spells CASSGVGGSRNQPQHF. CDR3 DNA: TGTGCCAGCAGTGGGGTTGGAGGTTCTAGGAATCAGCCCCAGCATTTT. The chain couples TRBV2 to TRBJ1-5; D uncertain. Germline assignment: CDR1 SNHLY and CDR2 FYNNEI. The CDR3 totals 16 residues. V dropped 4 bases and J dropped 4 bases, with 17 bases sitting between them.

The chain combines TRBV6-5 with TRBJ1-4; no reliable D call. Trimming took 6 bases from V and 0 from J, leaving 8 bases between them. Germline V gene data show CDR1 as MNHEY and CDR2 as SVGAGI. The CDR3 runs to 14 residues. The CDR3 nucleotides read TGTGCCAGCAGGAGCGGTGCAACTAATGAAAAACTGTTTTTT. It codes for CASRSGATNEKLFF.

The CDR3: CASSHPDSNTYEQYF. The CDR3 bases are TGTGCCAGCAGCCATCCCGACAGCAACACCTACGAGCAGTACTTC. The rearrangement uses TRBV4-2 and TRBJ2-7; maybe TRBD1 (5 bases). Germline V CDR1 and CDR2: LGHNA, YNFKEQ. V was clipped by 3 bases and J by 2 bases, with 14 bases between them. This CDR3 comprises 15 residues.

This clone was recorded only once. The chain is built from TRBV7-6 and TRBJ1-2, with a tentative D call TRBD1 (6 bases). V dropped 0 bases and J dropped 5 bases, with 10 bases sitting between them. This CDR3 is 14 amino acids long. Germline V CDR1 and CDR2: SGHVS, FNYEAQ. The CDR3 coding sequence is TGTGCCAGCAGCTTAGCGGGGCAGGGGTATGGCTACACCTTC. Translated: CASSLAGQGYGYTF.

The chain links TRBV20-1 to TRBJ2-1; D gene ambiguous. Germline V gives CDR1 DFQATT, CDR2 SNEGSKA (reference sequence). The CDR3 consists of 10 residues. V lost 4 bases and J lost 7, with 5 bases in between. CDR3 nucleotide sequence: TGCAGTGCTAAGAGGAATGAGCAGTTCTTC. It translates to CSAKRNEQFF.

The V gene is TRBV7-3, the J gene TRBJ2-3, with D unclear. Germline V gives CDR1 SGHTA, CDR2 FQGTGA. The CDR3 has 13 amino acids. Trimming removed 4 bases from V and 6 bases from J, with 11 bases in between. The CDR3 protein is CASSSQVGDTQYF. Here the CDR3 DNA reads TGTGCCAGCAGCTCCCAGGTTGGGGATACGCAGTATTTT. Full variable domain (missing parts from reference TRBV7-3 and TRBJ2-3): GAGVSQTPSNKVTEKGKYVELRCDPISGHTALYWYRQSLGQGPEFLIYFQGTGAADDSGLPNDRFFAVRPEGSVSTLKIQRTERGDSAVYLCASSSQVGDTQYFGPGTRLTVL.

This clone was seen only once. The V call is TRBV5-1, the J call TRBJ1-1; D is possibly TRBD1 (6 bases). The germline V gene has CDR1 SGHRS and CDR2 YFSETQ. V lost 2 bases and J lost 1, with 12 bases in between. The CDR3 spans 15 residues. The CDR3 spells CASSFGTIPNTEAFF. CDR3 DNA sequence: TGCGCCAGCAGCTTCGGGACAATACCGAACACTGAAGCTTTCTTT.

The rearrangement uses TRBV5-6 and TRBJ1-6, with TRBD1 identical over 10 bases. Losses at the gene ends were 2 bases for V and 4 bases for J; bases not matched to a gene: 3. The V gene's germline CDR1 is SGHDT and CDR2 YYEEEE. The CDR3 sequence is 16 residues long. The CDR3 is CASSFGDRGYNSPLHF. DNA for the CDR3: TGTGCCAGCAGCTTTGGGGACAGGGGATATAATTCACCCCTCCACTTT.

This clone has only one observation. CDR3 coding DNA: TGTGCCAGCAGTTTAGATACTAGCGGGAGAGGGGAGCAGTTCTTC. This codes for CASSLDTSGRGEQFF. The chain carries TRBV28 and TRBJ2-1, with 11 bases aligning to TRBD2. J was trimmed by 10 bases and V by 2 bases; bases with no gene match: 7. CDR3 length equals 15 residues. The germline V gene encodes CDR1 MDHEN and CDR2 SYDVKM.

The V and J genes are TRBV5-5 and TRBJ1-1; D call uncertain. Germline CDR1 reads SGHKS; CDR2 reads YYEKEE (reference sequence). V gave up 4 bases and J gave up 8 bases, with 9 bases separating them. The CDR3 totals 11 residues. The DNA for the CDR3 is TGTGCCAGCAGCGCCCAGTTAGAAGCTTTCTTT. Translation gives CASSAQLEAFF. Together with reference TRBV5-5 and TRBJ1-1, the CDR3 gives the full variable domain: DAGVTQSPTHLIKTRGQQVTLRCSPISGHKSVSWYQQVLGQGPQFIFQYYEKEERGRGNFPDRFSARQFPNYSSELNVNALLLGDSALYLCASSAQLEAFFGQGTRLTVV.

The chain combines TRBV11-3 with TRBJ2-2; tentatively, D is TRBD1 (6 bases). Germline assignment: CDR1 SGHNT and CDR2 YENEEA. Trimming cost V 3 bases and J 6 bases, with 8 bases left between them. This CDR3 has 13 amino acids. DNA of the CDR3: TGTGCCAGCAGCTTCACAGGGTCCGGGGAGCTGTTTTTT. Protein: CASSFTGSGELFF.

This clone appeared once. V is TRBV27 and J is TRBJ1-2, with D perhaps TRBD1 (5 bases). Germline V lookup: CDR1 MNHEY, CDR2 SMNVEV (reference sequence). This CDR3 has 14 amino acids. The V end lost 3 bases, the J end lost 2 bases, and 10 bases lay between the germline ends. The CDR3 DNA is TGTGCCAGCAGTTTCCTAGGGGCGAACTATGGCTACACCTTC. This sequence encodes CASSFLGANYGYTF.

The gene calls are TRBV7-9 and TRBJ2-1; D is perhaps TRBD2 (5 bases). The ends were cut back, 8 bases at V and 1 base at J, with 21 bases in the middle. Germline V lookup: CDR1 SEHNR, CDR2 FQNEAQ (reference sequence). CDR3 length equals 17 residues. The CDR3 loop reads CASGSSELGRSYNEQFF. The CDR3 nucleotides are TGTGCCAGCGGCAGTAGCGAGTTAGGAAGGTCCTACAATGAGCAGTTCTTC.

Concerning this clone: Other DNA sequences in the sample encode the same CDR3. The chain recombines TRBV9 with TRBJ2-5; a possible D gene is TRBD1 (5 bases). V was trimmed by 0 bases and J by 1 base, leaving 7 bases between them. The CDR3 runs 14 residues. Germline-derived CDR1 and CDR2 are SGDLS and YYNGEE. Here the CDR3 DNA reads TGTGCCAGCAGCGTAGGAGACAGCCAAGAGACCCAGTACTTC. This gives the protein CASSVGDSQETQYF.

V is TRBV3-1 (or the pseudogene TRBV3-2) and J is TRBJ1-2, with 7 bases identical to TRBD1. The CDR3 runs 16 residues. The germline V gene has CDR1 LGHDT and CDR2 YNNKEL (reference sequence). V lost 6 bases to trimming and J lost 7 bases; unmatched junction nucleotides: 17. In DNA, the CDR3 is TGTGCCAGCAGTCGACAGGGAAGCGTTGGAGGAGGTGGCTACACCTTC. It translates to CASSRQGSVGGGGYTF.

This chain joins TRBV9 and TRBJ2-1; no definite D call. V lost 0 bases and J lost 6, with 13 bases in between. Germline lookup yields CDR1 SGDLS and CDR2 YYNGEE. This CDR3 contains 15 residues. The CDR3 spells CASSVGSLPPNEQFF. CDR3 sequence (DNA): TGTGCCAGCAGCGTAGGTAGTCTCCCCCCCAATGAGCAGTTCTTC.

The chain is built from TRBV5-6 and TRBJ2-7; perhaps TRBD1 as D (7 bases). With 1 base removed from V and 6 bases from J, the gap between germline ends came to 17 bases. Germline assignment: CDR1 SGHDT and CDR2 YYEEEE. This CDR3 contains 15 residues. In DNA form, the CDR3 reads TGTGCCAGCAGCTTGCGGTTCAGGGGGGACTCCGAGCAGTACTTC. This sequence encodes CASSLRFRGDSEQYF.

The chain combines TRBV9 with TRBJ1-6, with D unresolved. Trimming took 0 bases from V and 4 from J, leaving 8 bases between them. Germline V lookup: CDR1 SGDLS, CDR2 YYNGEE. The CDR3 has 15 residues. The CDR3 nucleotides are TGTGCCAGCAGCGTAGGAGGAGGTTATAATTCACCCCTCCACTTT. Amino acid sequence: CASSVGGGYNSPLHF.

J is TRBJ1-4 and V is TRBV4-2, with D possibly TRBD1 on 5 matching bases. Germline CDR1 and CDR2: LGHNA and YNFKEQ. The CDR3 has 16 residues. The germline V and J ends were trimmed by 0 bases and 4 bases, with 12 bases remaining between them. CDR3: CASSQDGQGINEKLFF. The CDR3 coding sequence is TGTGCCAGCAGCCAAGACGGTCAGGGAATTAATGAAAAACTGTTTTTT.

This clone was recorded only once. The chain carries TRBV6-6 and TRBJ2-1; 8 bases are shared with TRBD2. Looked up from germline, CDR1 is MNHNY and CDR2 is SVGAGI (reference sequence). Trimming cost V 6 bases and J 4 bases; bases outside gene matches: 8. The CDR3 covers 15 residues. CDR3 sequence: CASSRQGLDYNEQFF. In DNA, the CDR3 is TGTGCCAGCAGCCGGCAGGGACTAGATTACAATGAGCAGTTCTTC.

The chain combines TRBV20-1 with TRBJ2-7, with 11 bases identical to TRBD2. V dropped 3 bases and J dropped 3; count of bases not matched to a gene: 4. This CDR3 has 14 amino acids. Germline V gene data show CDR1 as DFQATT and CDR2 as SNEGSKA (reference sequence). CDR3 nucleotides: TGCAGTGCTAGTCCTAGCGGGAGGATCTACGAGCAGTACGTC. It encodes CSASPSGRIYEQYV.

The chain uses TRBV7-8 and TRBJ1-3; 7 bases align to TRBD1. This CDR3 spans 17 amino acids. Unmatched junction bases numbered 9, after V lost 4 bases and J lost 0 bases. CDR1 and CDR2 (germline): SGHVS, FQNEAQ. The CDR3: CASSYEGQFFSGNTIYF. CDR3 bases: TGTGCCAGCAGCTACGAGGGACAGTTCTTCTCTGGAAACACCATATATTTT. Combining the CDR3 with reference TRBV7-8 and TRBJ1-3 gives the whole variable domain GAGVSQSPRYKVAKRGQDVALRCDPISGHVSLFWYQQALGQGPEFLTYFQNEAQLDKSGLPSDRFFAERPEGSVSTLKIQRTQQEDSAVYLCASSYEGQFFSGNTIYFGEGSWLTVV.

This clone was observed a handful of times. The chain links TRBV19 to TRBJ1-2, with TRBD1 as a possible D gene (6 bases). There are 13 residues in the CDR3. Germline-derived CDR1 and CDR2 are LNHDA and SQIVND (reference sequence). V was cut by 9 bases and J by 2 bases, with 13 bases left in between. CDR3 coding DNA: TGTGCCAGGGGCGGGGGCCGGAACTATGGCTACACCTTC. It is translated as CARGGGRNYGYTF.